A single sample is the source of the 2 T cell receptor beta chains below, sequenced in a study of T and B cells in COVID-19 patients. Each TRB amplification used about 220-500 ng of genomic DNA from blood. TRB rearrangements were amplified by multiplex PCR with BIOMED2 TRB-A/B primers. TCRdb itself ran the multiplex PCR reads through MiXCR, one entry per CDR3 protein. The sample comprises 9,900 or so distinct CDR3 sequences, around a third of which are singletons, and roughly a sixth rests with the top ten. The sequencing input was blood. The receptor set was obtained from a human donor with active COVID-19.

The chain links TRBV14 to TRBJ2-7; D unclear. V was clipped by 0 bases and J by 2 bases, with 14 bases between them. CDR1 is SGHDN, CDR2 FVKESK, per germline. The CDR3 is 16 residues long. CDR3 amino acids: CASSQDGRGATYEQYF. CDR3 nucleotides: TGTGCCAGCAGCCAAGATGGTCGAGGAGCTACCTACGAGCAGTACTTC.

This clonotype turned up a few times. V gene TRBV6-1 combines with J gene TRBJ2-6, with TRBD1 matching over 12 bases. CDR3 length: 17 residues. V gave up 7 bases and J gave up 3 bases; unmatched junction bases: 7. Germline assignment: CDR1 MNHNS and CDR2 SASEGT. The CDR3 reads CASKSGQGAFGANVLTF. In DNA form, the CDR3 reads TGTGCCAGCAAATCGGGACAGGGGGCTTTTGGGGCCAACGTCCTGACTTTC.